This T cell receptor (beta chain) originates from a study of blood T cell repertoires in COVID-19. As originally analysed: By means of reference gene primer amplification, nucleated cell counts were estimated. Using immunoSEQ multiplex PCR, the repertoire was profiled, and TCRdb retains in-frame clones only, with some absent. The V and J calls and clone size come from that table; D and trimming were worked out from the DNA. The data show 350,000 to 400,000 clones, with approximately 90% seen just once and over 0.7% held by the top ten. Participants spanned ages about 18 to 90 years and resided in roughly 22 US areas. People in the exposed group encountered a COVID-19 case within 2 weeks before entering the study. V was clipped by 4 bases and J by 2 bases; unmatched bases: 3. The CDR3 runs 16 residues. CDR1 MNHEY and CDR2 SMNVEV come from the germline V gene (reference sequence).

The chain employs TRBV27 and TRBJ2-3; 13 positions agree with TRBD2. The origin of this receptor is a woman aged 40 to 50 who had been exposed to COVID-19. Sequenced input: PBMCs or T cells enriched from blood (not recorded which). CDR3 sequence reads: CASSWTSGRLTDTQYF. For the CDR3, the DNA is TGTGCCAGCAGTTGGACTAGCGGGAGACTCACAGATACGCAGTATTTT.